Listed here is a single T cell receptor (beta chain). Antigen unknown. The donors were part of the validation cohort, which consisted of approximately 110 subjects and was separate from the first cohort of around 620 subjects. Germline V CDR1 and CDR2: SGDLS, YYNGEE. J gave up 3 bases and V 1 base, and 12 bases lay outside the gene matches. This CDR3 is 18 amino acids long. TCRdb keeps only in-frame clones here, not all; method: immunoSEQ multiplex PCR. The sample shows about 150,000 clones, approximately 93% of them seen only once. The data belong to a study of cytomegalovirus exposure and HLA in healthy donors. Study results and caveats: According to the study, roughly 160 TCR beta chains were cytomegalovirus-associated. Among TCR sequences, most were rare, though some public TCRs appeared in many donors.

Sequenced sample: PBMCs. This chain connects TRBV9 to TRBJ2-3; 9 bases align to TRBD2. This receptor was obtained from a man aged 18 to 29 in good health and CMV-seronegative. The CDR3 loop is CASSVPTSASGATDTQYF. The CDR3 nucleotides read TGTGCCAGCAGCGTACCCACTTCCGCTAGCGGGGCAACAGATACGCAGTATTTT.